This TCR beta chain is drawn from a study of shared clonotypes between healthy human individuals (dated by TCRdb to about 2020). Background for the entire study: A few men and two women, aged 18 to 49 years, made up the cohort. To estimate repertoire size and how much clonotypes are shared between individuals, the study performed deep sequencing of blood TCR repertoires from about 5 healthy adults. To increase sequencing depth and limit assay-specific biases, TCR repertoire library preparation and sequencing were carried out by different laboratories using diverse techniques. Each donor's leukapheresis produced roughly between about 0.85 and 10 billion PBMCs.

In regard to this clone: The specificity of this receptor is unknown. No quality values exist for individual bases; no much larger clone is one base distant.

The cysteine opens and the phenylalanine closes a CDR3 of 15 amino acids. Here the CDR3 DNA is all that survives: 45 bases in frame from base 1. For CDR1 and CDR2, the germline V gene (reference sequence) lists GTSNPN and SVGIG. The trim is 1 base for V and 5 bases for J, with a gap of 17 bases between the germline ends. General conclusions and limits of the study: Because the study included only a small number of donors, the genetic and exposure-history diversity represented was limited. Sampling was limited to blood, and TCR repertoires in tissue likely differ from TCR repertoires in blood. Pairwise subsampling indicated that sequencing depth was expected to affect the degree of clonotype sharing among donors.

Donors were healthy HIV-negative adults with no recently reported acute infections or vaccinations. Only Caucasian adults living in Nashville, Tennessee, USA were represented among the donors. For unsorted samples, 75 million to 90 million PBMCs were counted and genomic DNA was extracted with the QIAamp DNA Blood Mini kit. Blood was collected by leukapheresis, and PBMCs were isolated by Ficoll-Histopaque density gradient centrifugation and then cryopreserved in liquid nitrogen vapor phase. Using the deep immunoSEQ assay, TCR CDR3 regions were amplified from genomic DNA by multiplex PCR. Genomic DNA extracted from each cell subset was distributed evenly over all wells of several immunoSEQ 96-well plates, and each plate served as one replicate. Each replicate PCR for unsorted PBMC received roughly 290 ng genomic DNA, equal to tens of thousands of T cell genomes. Genomic DNA from unsorted PBMC was sequenced over ten immunoSEQ deep assay plates. Purified libraries were quantified with a Qubit 3.0 fluorometer, sized on a Bioanalyzer 2100, and re-quantified with the KAPA Library Quantification kit. A separate single-read 150-cycle Illumina NextSeq 550 flow cell was used to sequence each immunoSEQ 96-well plate. In the source study's methods: Because only junctional sequences without quality scores were contained in the immunoSEQ output, filtering matching that applied to full-length reads could not be performed. Sequences were annotated with PyIR, a Python wrapper for IgBLAST v1.9, and V/J genes and CDR3 were assigned using IMGT germline references. Reads with weak V/J assignments (E-value above 1e-6), missing CDR3, stop codons, out-of-frame junctions, or ambiguous translated residues were removed. V3J clonotypes were defined as sequences sharing the same inferred V gene, J gene, and CDR3 amino acid sequence. To compute the percentage overlap between repertoires, the number of shared unique clonotypes was divided by the size of the smaller repertoire. Richness of each repertoire was evaluated using RTK rarefaction, the Chao1 estimator, and Recon v2.1 estimates of unobserved clonotypes. Entries here come from immuneACCESS through TCRdb and include only in-frame sequences with V and J called. Some clones fail to appear in such tables; in the studies checked, an unresolved V gene covers under half of the shortfall, and the cause of the remainder is unknown. For V, J and clone size, that table is used; D and trimming come from the DNA. For this sample there are about 500,000 clones; roughly three quarters appear just once. In total, the top ten clones hold around 12% of the sample.

The receptor was isolated from a woman in her 40s in good health. Some clones in this sample may be carry-over from other donors' samples. The sequencing input was PBMCs. Recombination linked TRBV30 to TRBJ1-1; the D gene is possibly TRBD1, with 5 bases matching. The nucleotides are TGTGCCTGGAGTGGGGGGTACCGAGGGGAGACTGAAGCTTTCTTT. Its translation reads: CAWSGGYRGETEAFF.